This is a list of T cell receptor beta chains from one sample in a study of shared clonotypes between healthy human individuals. The protocol was immunoSEQ multiplex PCR, while the TCRdb copy is restricted to in-frame clones and leaves out a portion. In the table there are a few million clones, 80% to 95% of which are singletons. The material sequenced was naive CD4+ T cells from PBMCs. The receptors were gathered from a man aged 18 to 30 in good health. Some clones in this sample may be carry-over from other donors' samples. Each CDR3 is given without its conserved first and last residue.

>TRBJ2-2|TRBV27
ASSLNAVPTGELF
>TRBJ2-1|TRBV27
ASSSVAGGSNEQF
>TRBJ2-5|TRBV5-1
ASSPRDRGQETQY
>TRBJ2-7|TRBV9
ASSVTVGPYEQY
>TRBJ2-2|TRBV18
ASSPAGQATGELF
>TRBJ2-7|TRBV5-4
ASSQGVPQISYEQY
>TRBJ2-5|TRBV29-1
SVRGQGTETQY
>TRBJ2-7|TRBV12-2
ASRPSGLAGCTYEQY
>TRBJ1-4|TRBV18
ASSRGQASTNEKLF
>TRBJ2-1|TRBV5-4
ASSLLAGGGEQF
>TRBJ2-1|TRBV28
ASSTRTSGKKYYNEQF
>TRBJ1-5|TRBV7-8
ASSQASNQPQH
>TRBJ2-4|TRBV6-7
ASSPTTRAKNIQY
>TRBJ1-1|TRBV5-1
ASRVQGFGTEAF
>TRBJ2-5|TRBV5-4
ASSVGGAGQETQY
>TRBJ1-4|TRBV2
ASSGPGLGEEKLF
>TRBJ1-1|TRBV19
ASSRGHPATEAF
>TRBJ2-3|TRBV9
ASSVVGLSHSTDTQY
>TRBJ2-1|TRBV7-2
ASSSRYGRDEQF
>TRBJ2-2|TRBV4-1
ASTPKGTGENTGELF
>TRBJ1-4|TRBV6-1
ASSGGPQFNEKLF
>TRBJ2-1|TRBV19
ASTLGTTDEQF
>TRBJ2-4|TRBV30
AWSAGLAEARGSKNIQY
>TRBJ2-1|TRBV9
ASSPTSGTYNEQF
>TRBJ1-2|TRBV5-1
ASSPEGLSQSYGYT
>TRBJ2-3|TRBV28
ASSDHNRPGDTQY
>TRBJ2-2|TRBV28
ASNILSNTGELF
>TRBJ1-3|TRBV5-1
ASSLPGAGNTIY
>TRBJ2-2|TRBV7-9
ASGPTSGRPNTGELF
>TRBJ2-2|TRBV30
AWSVYGKEGELF
>TRBJ1-5|TRBV2
ASSVQFSNQPQH
>TRBJ2-7|TRBV28
ASSFLFVGQY
>TRBJ2-3|TRBV28
AIGGAGRGDTQY
>TRBJ2-7|TRBV30
AWSVLGYEQY
>TRBJ2-1|TRBV19
ASKFEDYRRGEQF
>-|TRBV29-1
SVLRDLNSYEQY
>TRBJ2-5|TRBV27
ASSLKRTIIKETQY
>TRBJ2-6|TRBV29-1
SVAPGQTLSGANVLT
>TRBJ2-5|TRBV4-1
ASSQAPGREKTQY
>TRBJ1-2|TRBV7-9
ASSLESRGGGYT
>TRBJ2-3|TRBV29-1
SVGGLEDTDTQY
>TRBJ2-3|TRBV10-1
ASSEGQGLTDTQY
>TRBJ2-7|TRBV18
ASSLAVAGSYEQY
>TRBJ2-1|TRBV7-2
ASSPRTGVEKTGEQF
>TRBJ2-1|TRBV7-3
ASSPSDHYNEQF
>TRBJ2-7|TRBV27
ASTRAGGLSYEQY
>TRBJ2-3|TRBV6-6
ASSYHSYVSTDTQY
>TRBJ2-3|TRBV11-2
ASSLVGDTQY